Sequencing of this T cell receptor (beta chain) was carried out in a study of blood T cell repertoires in COVID-19. The wider study: Samples representing acute and convalescent COVID-19 were sourced from the United States, Italy and Spain. In each case, the material was cDNA or gDNA derived from T cells, B-cell-depleted T cells, or PBMCs.

Enrolment of Seattle patients took place during active infection, and they were followed longitudinally. Germline lookup yields CDR1 MDHEN and CDR2 SYDVKM. The V and J ends lost 6 bases and 9 bases respectively, with 21 bases between them. CDR3 length: 15 amino acids. The table came from immunoSEQ multiplex PCR; TCRdb's copy has only in-frame clones and leaves some out. Counted here are about 170,000 clones, over 80% occurring once; the ten biggest clones make up about 4.8%. The gene calls are TRBV28 and TRBJ1-5; D gene uncertain. The material sequenced was peripheral blood. The sequence derives from a man aged 25-45 years with COVID-19, enrolled during active disease. The CDR3 is CASSDPGEVVSPQHF. In DNA, the CDR3 is TGTGCCAGCAGCGACCCGGGAGAGGTGGTTTCGCCCCAGCATTTT. Complete variable domain (other parts from reference TRBV28 and TRBJ1-5): DVKVTQSSRYLVKRTGEKVFLECVQDMDHENMFWYRQDPGLGLRLIYFSYDVKMKEKGDIPEGYSVSREKKERFSLILESASTNQTSMYLCASSDPGEVVSPQHFGDGTRLSIL.